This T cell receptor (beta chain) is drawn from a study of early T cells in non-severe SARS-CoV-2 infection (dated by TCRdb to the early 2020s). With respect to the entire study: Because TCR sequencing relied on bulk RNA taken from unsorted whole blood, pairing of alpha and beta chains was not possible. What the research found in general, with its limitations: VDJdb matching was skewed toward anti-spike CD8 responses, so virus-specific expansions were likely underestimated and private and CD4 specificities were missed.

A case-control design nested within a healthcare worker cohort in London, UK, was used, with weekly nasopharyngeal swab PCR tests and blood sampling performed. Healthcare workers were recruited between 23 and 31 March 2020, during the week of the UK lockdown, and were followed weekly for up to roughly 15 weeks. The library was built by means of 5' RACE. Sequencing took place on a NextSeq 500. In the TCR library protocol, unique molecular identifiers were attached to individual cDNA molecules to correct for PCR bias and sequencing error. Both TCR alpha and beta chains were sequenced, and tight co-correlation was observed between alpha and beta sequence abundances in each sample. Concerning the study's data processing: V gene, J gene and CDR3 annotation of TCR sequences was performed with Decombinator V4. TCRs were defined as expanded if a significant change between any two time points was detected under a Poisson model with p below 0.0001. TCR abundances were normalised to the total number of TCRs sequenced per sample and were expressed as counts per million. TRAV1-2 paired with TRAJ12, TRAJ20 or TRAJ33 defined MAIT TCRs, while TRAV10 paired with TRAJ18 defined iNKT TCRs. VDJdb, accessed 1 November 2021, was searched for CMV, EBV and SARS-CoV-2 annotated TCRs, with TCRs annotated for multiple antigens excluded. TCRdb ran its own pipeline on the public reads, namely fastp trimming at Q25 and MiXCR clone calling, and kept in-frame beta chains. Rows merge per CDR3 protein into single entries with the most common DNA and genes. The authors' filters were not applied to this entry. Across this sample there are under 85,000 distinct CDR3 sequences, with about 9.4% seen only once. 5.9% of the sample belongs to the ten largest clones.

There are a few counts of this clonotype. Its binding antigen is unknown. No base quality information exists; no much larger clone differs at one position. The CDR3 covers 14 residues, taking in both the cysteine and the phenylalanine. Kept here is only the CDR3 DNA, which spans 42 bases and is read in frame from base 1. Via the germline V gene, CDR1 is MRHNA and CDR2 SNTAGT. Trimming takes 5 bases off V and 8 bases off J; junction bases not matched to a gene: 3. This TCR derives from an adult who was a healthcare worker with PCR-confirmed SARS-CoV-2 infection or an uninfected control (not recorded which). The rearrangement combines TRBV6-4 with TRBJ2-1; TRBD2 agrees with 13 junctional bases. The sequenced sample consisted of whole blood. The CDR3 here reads CASSLLAGGDEQFF. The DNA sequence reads TGTGCCAGCAGTCTACTAGCGGGAGGGGATGAGCAGTTCTTC.